The 9 T cell receptor beta chains presented below share a single source sample, sequenced in a study of blood T cell repertoires in COVID-19. Generated by immunoSEQ multiplex PCR, the TCRdb table keeps only in-frame clones and is missing some. Of 350,000 to 400,000 clones listed, 88% were seen once; the top ten hold more than 1%. Sequenced input: PBMCs or T cells enriched from blood (not recorded which). The receptors here all came from a woman aged 18-29 years who had recovered from COVID-19.

This clone was seen once. This chain connects TRBV6-5 to TRBJ1-5; D is possibly TRBD1 (6 bases). CDR1 is MNHEY, CDR2 SVGAGI, per germline. The V end was cut by 6 bases, the J end by 4 bases, with 13 bases between. The CDR3 runs to 14 residues. The CDR3 here is CASSPTGLNQPQHF. In DNA form, the CDR3 reads TGTGCCAGCAGCCCGACAGGTTTAAATCAGCCCCAGCATTTT.

This clone was seen only a few times. The genes are TRBV18 and TRBJ1-2, with TRBD1 matching over 11 bases. Germline values: CDR1 KGHSH, CDR2 LQKENI. V shed 3 bases, J shed 6 bases, and the junction held 6 bases outside the gene matches. This CDR3 spans 15 amino acids. CDR3 amino acids: CASSPRTGGLDGYTF. CDR3 nucleotides: TGTGCCAGCTCACCCAGGACAGGGGGCTTGGATGGCTACACCTTC.

This chain connects TRBV5-4 to TRBJ1-1; D is ambiguous. Trimming pared 4 bases from V and 1 base from J, leaving 8 bases between. This CDR3 contains 13 residues. Germline CDR1 and CDR2: SGHNT and YYREEE (reference sequence). DNA of the CDR3: TGTGCCAGCAGCACCGGGAAGAACACTGAAGCTTTCTTT. This encodes CASSTGKNTEAFF.

The J gene is TRBJ2-7, the V gene TRBV21-1; the D call TRBD2 from the table was never checked on the DNA. TRBV21-1 is termed a pseudogene. The CDR3 has 16 residues. CDR3 residues: CASSKGVAGVSYEQYF. The CDR3 DNA sequence: TGTGCCAGCAGCAAAGGCGTTGCGGGGGTCTCCTACGAGCAGTACTTC.

The genes are TRBV29-1 and TRBJ1-2; tentative D call: TRBD1 (6 bases). Trimming took off 7 bases at V and 3 bases at J, with 18 bases between the two ends. Germline CDR1 is SQVTM and CDR2 is ANQGSEA. The CDR3 length is 14 residues. CDR3 DNA sequence: TGCAGCGCTGGGCAGGGGTCTTTGCACTATGGCTACACCTTC. Translating gives CSAGQGSLHYGYTF.

CDR3 DNA: TGTGCCAGCAGCGTAGGTACAGGGTGGCTTGAAAAACTGTTTTTT. Protein sequence: CASSVGTGWLEKLFF. This chain links TRBV9 with TRBJ1-4, with D possibly matching TRBD1 (6 bases). CDR3 size: 15 residues. Between the trimmed V and J ends, which lost 0 bases and 7 bases, there was a span of 13 bases. Germline CDR1 and CDR2: SGDLS and YYNGEE. The whole variable domain, remainder taken from reference TRBV9 and TRBJ1-4, is DSGVTQTPKHLITATGQRVTLRCSPRSGDLSVYWYQQSLDQGLQFLIQYYNGEERAKGNILERFSAQQFPDLHSELNLSSLELGDSALYFCASSVGTGWLEKLFFGSGTQLSVL.

J is TRBJ1-3 and V is TRBV14; D not resolved. Deletions cut 0 bases from V and 0 bases from J, with 12 bases between. This CDR3 comprises 17 residues. Germline V CDR1 and CDR2: SGHDN, FVKESK. The CDR3 loop reads CASSQEVPRISGNTIYF. Here the CDR3 DNA reads TGTGCCAGCAGCCAAGAGGTCCCCAGGATCTCTGGAAACACCATATATTTT.

The V gene is TRBV6-2 or TRBV6-3, the J gene TRBJ1-1; D unclear. The V and J ends lost 6 bases and 0 bases respectively, with 23 bases between them. CDR3 size: 18 residues. Germline CDR1 and CDR2: MNHEY and SVGEGT. CDR3 protein: CASSHQPGIEGMNTEAFF. CDR3 DNA: TGTGCCAGCAGCCACCAGCCGGGCATAGAGGGCATGAACACTGAAGCTTTCTTT.

The genes are TRBV3-1 (or the pseudogene TRBV3-2) and TRBJ2-2, with 7 bases lining up with TRBD1. The CDR3 has 16 residues. The J segment lost 2 bases and the V segment lost 5 bases, leaving 8 bases of the junction unmatched. Germline V gives CDR1 LGHDT, CDR2 YNNKEL (reference sequence). CDR3 sequence reads: CASSRDRVSNTGELFF. CDR3 DNA: TGTGCCAGCAGCAGAGACAGGGTCTCCAACACCGGGGAGCTGTTTTTT.